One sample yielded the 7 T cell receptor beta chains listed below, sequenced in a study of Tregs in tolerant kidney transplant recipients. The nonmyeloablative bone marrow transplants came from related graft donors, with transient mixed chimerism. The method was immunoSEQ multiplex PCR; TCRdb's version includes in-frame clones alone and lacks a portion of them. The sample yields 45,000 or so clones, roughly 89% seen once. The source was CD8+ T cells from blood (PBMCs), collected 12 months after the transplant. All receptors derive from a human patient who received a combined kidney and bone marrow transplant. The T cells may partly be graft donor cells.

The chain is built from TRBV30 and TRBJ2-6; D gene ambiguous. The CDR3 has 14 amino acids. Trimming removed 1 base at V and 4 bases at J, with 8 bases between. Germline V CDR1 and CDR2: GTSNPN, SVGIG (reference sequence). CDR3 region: CAWSGERGANVLTF. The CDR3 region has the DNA TGTGCCTGGAGTGGAGAGAGGGGGGCCAACGTCCTGACTTTC. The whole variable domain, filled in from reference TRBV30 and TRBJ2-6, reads SQTIHQWPATLVQPVGSPLSLECTVEGTSNPNLYWYRQAAGRGLQLLFYSVGIGQISSEVPQNLSASRPQDRQFILSSKKLLLSDSGFYLCAWSGERGANVLTFGAGSRLTVL.

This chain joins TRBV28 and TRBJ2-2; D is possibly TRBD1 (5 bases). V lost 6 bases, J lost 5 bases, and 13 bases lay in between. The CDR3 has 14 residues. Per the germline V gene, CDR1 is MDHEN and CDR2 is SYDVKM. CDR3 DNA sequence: TGTGCCAGCAGACATGGACACCGAACCGGGGAGCTGTTTTTT. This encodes CASRHGHRTGELFF.

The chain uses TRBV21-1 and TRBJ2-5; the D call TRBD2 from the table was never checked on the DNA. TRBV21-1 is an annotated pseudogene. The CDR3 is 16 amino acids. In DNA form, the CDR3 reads TGTGCCAGCAGCAAACGGGACTCCAGAGGGGAAGAGACCCAGTACTTC. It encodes CASSKRDSRGEETQYF.

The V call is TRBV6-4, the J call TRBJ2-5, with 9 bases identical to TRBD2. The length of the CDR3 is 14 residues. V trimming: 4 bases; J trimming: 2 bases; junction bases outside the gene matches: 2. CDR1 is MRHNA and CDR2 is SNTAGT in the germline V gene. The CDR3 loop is CASSVLAGQETQYF. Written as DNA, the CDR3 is TGTGCCAGCAGTGTTCTAGCGGGGCAAGAGACCCAGTACTTC.

The CDR3 sequence: CAIWGTSVTDTQYF. The CDR3 coding sequence is TGTGCCATCTGGGGGACTAGCGTCACAGATACGCAGTATTTT. V and J are TRBV10-3 and TRBJ2-3, with 10 bases matching TRBD2. There are 14 residues in the CDR3. Per germline, CDR1 ENHRY and CDR2 SYGVKD. V was pared by 8 bases and J by 2 bases, with 4 bases of the junction left unmatched.

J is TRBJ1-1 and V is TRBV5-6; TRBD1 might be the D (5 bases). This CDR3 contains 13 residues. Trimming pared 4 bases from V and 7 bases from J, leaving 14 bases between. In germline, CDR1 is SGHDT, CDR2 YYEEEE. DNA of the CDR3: TGTGCCAGCAGCCCTGGGGCAGCCTTTGAAGCTTTCTTT. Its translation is CASSPGAAFEAFF.

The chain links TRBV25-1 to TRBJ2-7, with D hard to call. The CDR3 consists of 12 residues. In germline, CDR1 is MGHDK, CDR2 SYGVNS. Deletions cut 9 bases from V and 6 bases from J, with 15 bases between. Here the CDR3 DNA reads TGTGCCAGTTCTAGAGGTTTAATCGAGCAGTACTTC. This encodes CASSRGLIEQYF.